This TCR beta chain originates from a study of response to subunit inactivated influenza vaccine. Broader study findings: It was suggested by the authors that few new T cells are recruited by each seasonal influenza vaccination.

TCRdb analysed the RT-PCR reads with MiXCR anew, one entry per CDR3 protein. In the table there are 650,000 to 800,000 distinct CDR3 sequences, approximately 15% of which are singletons. As for this clonotype: No antigen is known for it.

Germline CDR1 and CDR2: MGHRA and YSYEKL. With 3 bases removed from V and 7 bases from J, the gap between germline ends came to 13 bases. The CDR3 covers 14 residues. The sample in question was PBMCs from blood, obtained 14 days before vaccination. V and J are TRBV4-1 and TRBJ2-1; tentative D call: TRBD2 (5 bases). The sequence derives from a man aged 45-60 years who received an inactivated influenza vaccine. The CDR3 is CASSHPLRDNEQFF. The CDR3 DNA follows: TGCGCCAGCAGCCACCCCCTGAGGGATAATGAGCAGTTCTTC.